What follows describes a single T cell receptor (beta chain). No antigen is known for it. This record belongs to a study of response to subunit inactivated influenza vaccine. TCRdb reprocessed the RT-PCR reads with MiXCR, giving one entry per CDR3 protein. Of 250,000 to 350,000 distinct CDR3 sequences in the sample, around 22% are singletons; the top ten hold approximately 10%. Germline CDR1 and CDR2: DFQATT and SNEGSKA (reference sequence). The CDR3 sequence is 15 residues long. V lost 4 bases and J 1 base, leaving 15 bases between the germline ends. Findings of the study overall: The authors proposed limited new T cell recruitment per seasonal influenza vaccination.

The rearrangement uses TRBV20-1 and TRBJ2-3, with a possible D match to TRBD2 (5 bases). The TCR comes from a man between 50 and 69 years old who received an inactivated influenza vaccine. The source was PBMCs from blood, collected 21 months after vaccination. CDR3 amino acids: CSAISGASGTDTQYF. DNA of the CDR3: TGCAGTGCTATAAGCGGCGCTTCAGGCACAGATACGCAGTATTTT.